Each of the 9 T cell receptor beta chains below was sequenced from the same sample in a study of OX40 agonist ivuxolimab in advanced cancers. TCRdb's table, derived via immunoSEQ multiplex PCR, lists solely in-frame clones and lacks some. The table shows over 55,000 clones, with more than 85% occurring only once. The sequencing used CD4+ or CD8+ T cells sorted from blood, collected in a trial of the OX40 agonist ivuxolimab. These receptors all come from an adult with an advanced solid tumor such as melanoma, head and neck, liver or kidney cancer.

V and J are TRBV6-6 and TRBJ2-5; D is perhaps TRBD1 or TRBD2 (6 bases each). TRBJ2-7 explains the end of the DNA better; the J call may be wrong. CDR1 MNHNY and CDR2 SVGAGI come from the germline V gene (reference sequence). The length of the CDR3 is 14 residues. The chain's CDR3 is CASLRGGSSYEQYF. CDR3 DNA: TGTGCCTCGCTAAGAGGGGGGAGCTCCTACGAGCAGTACTTC.

This chain joins TRBV5-6 and TRBJ2-5; TRBD1 matches at 8 bases. CDR1 is SGHDT, CDR2 YYEEEE, per germline. V was clipped by 7 bases and J by 2 bases; unmatched bases: 10. This CDR3 region has 15 residues. The CDR3 sequence: CASLQGHRGQETQYF. The DNA for the CDR3 is TGTGCCAGCCTCCAGGGCCACAGGGGGCAAGAGACCCAGTACTTC.

V is TRBV6-6 and J is TRBJ1-2; maybe TRBD1 (5 bases). This CDR3 is 13 amino acids long. Germline V gene lookup returns CDR1 MNHNY and CDR2 SVGAGI (reference sequence). The ends were cut back, 2 bases at V and 3 bases at J, with 7 bases in the middle. The CDR3 DNA follows: TGTGCCAGCAGTTACGGGGCGGACTATGGCTACACCTTC. This sequence encodes CASSYGADYGYTF.

The V gene is TRBV11-3, the J gene TRBJ1-3; D is ambiguous. Germline V lookup: CDR1 SGHNT, CDR2 YENEEA. Trimming took off 1 base at V and 4 bases at J, with 14 bases between the two ends. The CDR3 contains 16 residues. CDR3 sequence: CASSLASGVSGNTIYF. CDR3 sequence (DNA): TGTGCCAGCAGCTTAGCGAGCGGGGTATCCGGAAACACCATATATTTT.

This chain joins TRBV19 and TRBJ1-1; D uncertain. CDR1 is LNHDA and CDR2 is SQIVND in the germline V gene (reference sequence). V lost 3 bases and J 7 bases, leaving 9 bases between the germline ends. The CDR3 is made up of 12 amino acids. This CDR3 is CASSIARVEAFF. For the CDR3, the DNA is TGTGCCAGTAGTATTGCGAGGGTTGAAGCTTTCTTT.

This rearrangement joins TRBV2 to TRBJ2-6; either TRBD1 or TRBD2 may supply D (5 bases each). The CDR3 extends over 17 amino acids. Deletions cut 5 bases from V and 0 bases from J, with 14 bases between. Per the germline V gene, CDR1 is SNHLY and CDR2 is FYNNEI. The CDR3 is CASSPGTASSGANVLTF. CDR3 DNA sequence: TGTGCCAGCAGTCCCGGGACGGCAAGCTCTGGGGCCAACGTCCTGACTTTC.

The V gene is TRBV11-2, the J gene TRBJ2-1; 8 bases fit TRBD2. The CDR3 consists of 17 residues. The germline gives CDR1 SGHAT, CDR2 FQNNGV. The junction had 12 bases not matched to a gene; V was cut back by 4 bases and J by 4 bases. The CDR3 here is CASSSQGERGPYNEQFF. CDR3 bases: TGTGCCAGCAGCTCCCAGGGCGAGCGGGGGCCTTACAATGAGCAGTTCTTC.

This clone was detected only once. This chain joins TRBV5-1 and TRBJ1-1; D uncertain. The CDR3 contains 14 residues. V was shortened by 5 bases and J by 1 base, with 12 bases between the two germline ends. CDR1 SGHRS and CDR2 YFSETQ come from the germline V gene. In nucleotides, the CDR3 is TGCGCCAGCAGTAGTAGGACGGCGAACACTGAAGCTTTCTTT. Protein: CASSSRTANTEAFF.

The rearrangement uses TRBV6-5 and TRBJ2-5; D is perhaps TRBD1 or TRBD2 (5 bases each). Trimming cost V 8 bases and J 9 bases, with 22 bases left between them. The CDR3 runs to 14 residues. Per the germline V gene, CDR1 is MNHEY and CDR2 is SVGAGI. CDR3 in amino acids: CASQTAAAGRSQYF. In nucleotides, the CDR3 is TGTGCCAGCCAGACAGCGGCGGCAGGTCGGTCCCAGTACTTC.